Listed below are T cell receptor beta chains from one sample, sequenced in a study of CD8 T cells in ankylosing spondylitis. TCRdb itself ran the 5' RACE reads through MiXCR, one entry per CDR3 protein. This table holds hundreds of thousands of distinct CDR3 sequences, more than 9.5% found once. The sequencing input was blood, either unsorted or a sorted T cell fraction (not recorded which). The origin of the receptors is a male donor with ankylosing spondylitis. Each CDR3 is given with its conserved first and last residue. D genes are given only for firm matches. Size is stated for part of the rows, as once, few or many counts, or as a class when the clone is expanded.

D gene	V gene	clone size	J gene	CDR3 DNA	CDR3 protein
TRBD2	TRBV5-1	NA	TRBJ2-3	TGCGCCAGCAGCTTTGGCGGGACTAGCGGGAGGAGGACAGATACGCAGTATTTT	CASSFGGTSGRRTDTQYF
NA	TRBV7-2	NA	TRBJ2-1	TGTGCCAGCAGCTCCTCGGGTGTGGGAGTTACTTACAATGAGCAGTTCTTC	CASSSSGVGVTYNEQFF
NA	TRBV7-8	NA	TRBJ2-3	TGTGCCAGCAGCTTACCGCAGGGTTCATCTAGCACAGATACGCAGTATTTT	CASSLPQGSSSTDTQYF
NA	TRBV20-1	few	TRBJ2-2	TGCAGTGCCAGGGGAGGGGTTGGGGAGCTGTTTTTT	CSARGGVGELFF
TRBD1	TRBV9	NA	TRBJ1-3	TGTGCCAGCAGCGGGGGACAGACCCTCTCTGGAAACACCATATATTTT	CASSGGQTLSGNTIYF
NA	TRBV7-9	few	TRBJ2-5	TGTGCCAGCAGCTTAATAGAGGGGACCCAAGAGACCCAGTACTTC	CASSLIEGTQETQYF
NA	TRBV6-1	NA	TRBJ1-1	TGTGCCAGCAGCGGACAGTCTATGAACACTGAAGCTTTCTTT	CASSGQSMNTEAFF
TRBD2	TRBV10-2	NA	TRBJ2-2	TGCGCCAGCAGTGTGGGACTAGCGGACACCGGGGAGCTGTTTTTT	CASSVGLADTGELFF
NA	TRBV20-1	many	TRBJ2-3	TGCAGTGCTAGAGGGAGAGCAGATACGCAGTATTTT	CSARGRADTQYF
NA	TRBV7-9	many	TRBJ2-7	TGTGCCAGCAGCGCCGGGGCCCTCATCTACGAGCAGTACTTC	CASSAGALIYEQYF
TRBD2	TRBV24-1	few	TRBJ2-5	TGTGCCACCAGTGATTTTTCTAGCGGGACAGAAGAGACCCAGTACTTC	CATSDFSSGTEETQYF
NA	TRBV2	NA	TRBJ2-1	TGTGCCAGCAGTGGTGCTGGGAATGAGCAGTTCTTC	CASSGAGNEQFF
NA	TRBV30	few	TRBJ2-1	TGTGCCTGTAGTCCTAAGTCCAATGAGCAGTTCTTC	CACSPKSNEQFF
TRBD1	TRBV19	few	TRBJ1-1	TGTGCCAGTACCAAAGATCCAGGGGGATGGACTGAAGCTTTCTTT	CASTKDPGGWTEAFF
NA	TRBV20-1	few	TRBJ2-4	TGCAGTGCCACCGACGGGCGCACGGACATTCAGTACTTC	CSATDGRTDIQYF
NA	TRBV5-1	many	TRBJ2-7	TGCGCCAGCAGCCCTCCAGGACAGCCCTACGAGCAGTACTTC	CASSPPGQPYEQYF
NA	TRBV5-1	few	TRBJ2-6	TGCGCCAGCAGCGTCGGCTTTTCCTCTGGGGCCAACGTCCTGACTTTC	CASSVGFSSGANVLTF
TRBD2	TRBV7-2	NA	TRBJ2-1	TGTGCCAGCAGCTTATACAGCGGGAACTACAATGAGCAGTTCTTC	CASSLYSGNYNEQFF
NA	TRBV19	few	TRBJ2-3	TGTGCCAGTAGTATACGGGTGACCCATACGCAGTATTTT	CASSIRVTHTQYF
TRBD1	TRBV11-2	NA	TRBJ2-1	TGTGCCAGCAGAGCTCTAAGACAGGGGGCTCATGAGCAGTTCTTC	CASRALRQGAHEQFF
NA	TRBV11-2	NA	TRBJ2-1	TGTGCCAGCAGCTTAGGAGGGGGAACCTACAATGAGCAGTTCTTC	CASSLGGGTYNEQFF